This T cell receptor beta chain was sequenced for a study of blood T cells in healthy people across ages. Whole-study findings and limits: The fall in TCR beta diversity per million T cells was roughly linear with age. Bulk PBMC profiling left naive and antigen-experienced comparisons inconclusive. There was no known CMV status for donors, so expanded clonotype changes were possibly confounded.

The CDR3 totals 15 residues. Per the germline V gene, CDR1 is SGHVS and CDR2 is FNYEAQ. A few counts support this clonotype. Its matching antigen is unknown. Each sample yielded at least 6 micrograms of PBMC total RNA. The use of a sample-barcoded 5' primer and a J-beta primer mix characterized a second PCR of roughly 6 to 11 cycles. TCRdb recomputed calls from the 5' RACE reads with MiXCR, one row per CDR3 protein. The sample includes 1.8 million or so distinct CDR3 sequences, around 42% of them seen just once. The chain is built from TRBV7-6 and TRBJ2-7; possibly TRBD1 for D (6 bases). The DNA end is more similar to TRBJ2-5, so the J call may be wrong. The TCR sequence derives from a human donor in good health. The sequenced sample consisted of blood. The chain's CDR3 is CASSPGPSRGETQYF. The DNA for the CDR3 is TGTGCCAGCAGCCCGGGTCCTTCTAGGGGGGAGACCCAGTACTTC.